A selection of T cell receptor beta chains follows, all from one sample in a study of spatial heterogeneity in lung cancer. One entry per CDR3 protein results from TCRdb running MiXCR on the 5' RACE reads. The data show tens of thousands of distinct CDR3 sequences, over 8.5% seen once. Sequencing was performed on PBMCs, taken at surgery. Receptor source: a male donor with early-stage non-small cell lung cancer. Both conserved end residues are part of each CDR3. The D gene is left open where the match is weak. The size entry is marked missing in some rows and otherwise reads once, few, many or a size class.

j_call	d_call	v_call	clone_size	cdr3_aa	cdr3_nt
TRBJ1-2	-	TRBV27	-	CASSLRQNEGGYTF	TGTGCCAGCAGTTTGAGGCAGAACGAAGGTGGCTACACCTTC
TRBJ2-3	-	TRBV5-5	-	CASSLDRSTDTQYF	TGTGCCAGCAGCTTGGACAGAAGCACAGATACGCAGTATTTT
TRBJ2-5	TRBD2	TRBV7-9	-	CASSLGSSGTYQETQYF	TGTGCCAGCAGCTTAGGATCTAGCGGGACGTACCAAGAGACCCAGTACTTC
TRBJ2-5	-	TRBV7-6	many	CASSLGTGQETQYF	TGTGCCAGCAGCTTAGGCACCGGGCAAGAGACCCAGTACTTC
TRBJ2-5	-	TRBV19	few	CASSIDLVGGETQYF	TGTGCCAGTAGTATAGATCTGGTAGGAGGGGAGACCCAGTACTTC
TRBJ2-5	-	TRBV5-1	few	CASSQGRGYQETQYF	TGCGCCAGCAGCCAGGGACGAGGGTACCAAGAGACCCAGTACTTC
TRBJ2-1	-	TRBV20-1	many	CSAPGLISYNEQFF	TGCAGTGCTCCGGGACTCATATCCTACAATGAGCAGTTCTTC
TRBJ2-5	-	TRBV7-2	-	CASSLEEEETQYF	TGTGCCAGCAGCTTAGAGGAGGAGGAGACCCAGTACTTC
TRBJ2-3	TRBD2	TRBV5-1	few	CASSFGLVDTDTQYF	TGCGCCAGCAGCTTCGGACTAGTAGATACGGATACGCAGTATTTT
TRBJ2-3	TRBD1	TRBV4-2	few	CASSQEGTGADTQYF	TGTGCCAGCAGCCAAGAGGGGACAGGGGCAGATACGCAGTATTTT
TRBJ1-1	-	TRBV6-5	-	CASSLLTNTEAFF	TGTGCCAGCAGTTTGTTGACGAACACTGAAGCTTTCTTT
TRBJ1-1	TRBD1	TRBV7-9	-	CASSMRQGTEAFF	TGTGCCAGCAGCATGCGACAGGGGACTGAAGCTTTCTTT